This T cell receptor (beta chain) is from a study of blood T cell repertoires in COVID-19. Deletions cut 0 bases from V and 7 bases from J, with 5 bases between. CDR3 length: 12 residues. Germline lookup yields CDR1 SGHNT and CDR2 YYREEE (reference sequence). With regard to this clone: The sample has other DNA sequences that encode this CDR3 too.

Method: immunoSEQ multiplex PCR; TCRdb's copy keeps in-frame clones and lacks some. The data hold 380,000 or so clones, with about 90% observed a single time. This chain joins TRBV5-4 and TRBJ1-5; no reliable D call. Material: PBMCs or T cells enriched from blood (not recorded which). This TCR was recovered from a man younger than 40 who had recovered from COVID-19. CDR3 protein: CASSLAGQPQHF. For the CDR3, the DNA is TGTGCCAGCAGCTTGGCCGGGCAGCCCCAGCATTTT.